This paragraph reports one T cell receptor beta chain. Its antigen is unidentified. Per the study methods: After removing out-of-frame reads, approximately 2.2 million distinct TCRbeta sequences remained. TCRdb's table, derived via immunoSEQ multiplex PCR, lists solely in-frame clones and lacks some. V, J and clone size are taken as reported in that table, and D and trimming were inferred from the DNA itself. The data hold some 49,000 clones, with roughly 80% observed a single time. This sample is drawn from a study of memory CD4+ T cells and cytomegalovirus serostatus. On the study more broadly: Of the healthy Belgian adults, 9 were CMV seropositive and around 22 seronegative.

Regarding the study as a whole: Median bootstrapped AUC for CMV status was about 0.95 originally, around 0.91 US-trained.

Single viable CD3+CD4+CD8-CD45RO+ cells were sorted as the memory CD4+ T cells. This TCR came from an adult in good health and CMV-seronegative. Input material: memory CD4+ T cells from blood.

This CDR3 reads CASSYTRGGGYEQYF. CDR3 in DNA: TGTGCCAGCAGTTACACGCGAGGGGGGGGTTACGAGCAGTACTTC. The chain is built from TRBV6-5 and TRBJ2-7, with D tentatively TRBD2 (7 bases). Between the trimmed V and J ends, which lost 2 bases and 4 bases, there was a span of 15 bases. The CDR3 is 15 residues long. Germline-derived CDR1 and CDR2 are MNHEY and SVGAGI.